The 21 T cell receptor beta chains below all came from one sample that was sequenced in a study of Graves' ophthalmopathy and Graves' hyperthyroidism. Amplification targeted the TCR beta CDR3 regions, with RNA transcripts as the source material. After a first-round RT-PCR with HTBI primers, a second-round multiplex PCR was run. TCRdb ran MiXCR on the multiplex PCR reads and lists one entry per CDR3 protein. In the table there are 350,000 to 450,000 distinct CDR3 sequences, under 25% of which are singletons. Sequencing input: peripheral blood. Source of these receptors: a woman aged 18-29 years with stable Graves' hyperthyroidism.

This clonotype was observed many times. This chain uses TRBV6-1 with TRBJ1-1; no firm D call. Trimming stripped 2 bases from V and 3 bases from J, with 10 bases between. CDR3 size: 14 residues. Germline V lookup: CDR1 MNHNS, CDR2 SASEGT. The CDR3 protein is CASSEPGYDTEAFF. The CDR3 coding sequence is TGTGCCAGCAGTGAACCGGGCTACGACACTGAAGCTTTCTTT.

This clonotype was recorded many times. The chain is built from TRBV4-1 and TRBJ2-2; 7 nucleotides agree with TRBD1. Trimming at V came to 6 bases and at J to 5 bases, leaving 12 bases not matched to a gene. Germline V gives CDR1 MGHRA, CDR2 YSYEKL. The CDR3 sequence is 16 residues long. DNA of the CDR3: TGCGCCAGCAGATCACCGGGACAGAGACTGACCGGGGAGCTGTTTTTT. Residues: CASRSPGQRLTGELFF.

This clonotype showed up many times. This sequence joins TRBV28 and TRBJ1-1; maybe TRBD1 (5 bases). From germline, CDR1 is MDHEN and CDR2 SYDVKM. CDR3 length equals 13 residues. V was shortened by 6 bases and J by 4 bases, with 12 bases between the two germline ends. The CDR3 spells CASRVRGGTEAFF. Here the CDR3 DNA reads TGTGCCAGCAGGGTAAGGGGAGGCACTGAAGCTTTCTTT.

The chain joins TRBV27 to TRBJ2-7; 9 bases agree with TRBD1. Germline-derived CDR1 and CDR2 are MNHEY and SMNVEV (reference sequence). Trimming removed 6 bases from V and 3 bases from J; junction bases left unmatched: 9. This CDR3 spans 15 amino acids. The CDR3 coding sequence is TGTGCCAGCAGGCCCCTAGGGACAGGGCTCTACGAGCAGTACTTC. Its translation is CASRPLGTGLYEQYF.

In its sample, this clonotype was seen many times. The chain joins TRBV24-1 to TRBJ1-1; 8 nucleotides match TRBD1. Germline lookup yields CDR1 KGHDR and CDR2 SFDVKD. V lost 5 bases and J lost 5; bases outside the gene matches: 6. CDR3 length equals 14 residues. The CDR3 region is CATSVRGRRTEAFF. CDR3 DNA sequence: TGTGCCACCAGTGTCAGGGGGCGTAGAACTGAAGCTTTCTTT.

This clonotype was counted ten times or more. This chain's CDR3 is CASSQEDGGLVYEQYF. CDR3 sequence (DNA): TGCGCCAGCAGCCAAGAGGATGGAGGGCTCGTCTACGAGCAGTACTTC. The chain recombines TRBV4-1 with TRBJ2-7, with TRBD2 as a possible D gene (6 bases). The germline V gene has CDR1 MGHRA and CDR2 YSYEKL. V lost 0 bases to trimming and J lost 3 bases, with 15 bases between them. The CDR3 consists of 16 residues.

This clonotype was counted only a few times. This chain's CDR3 is CASSLPSGSPGQETQYF. As DNA, the CDR3 is TGCGCCAGCAGCTTGCCCAGCGGGAGCCCGGGACAAGAGACCCAGTACTTC. The rearrangement joins TRBV5-1 to TRBJ2-5; TRBD2 matches 8 bases. After removal of 1 base from V and 2 bases from J, the junction contained 10 bases not matched to a gene. The CDR3 sequence is 17 residues long. The germline V gene has CDR1 SGHRS and CDR2 YFSETQ. Full variable domain (rest looked up from reference TRBV5-1 and TRBJ2-5): KAGVTQTPRYLIKTRGQQVTLSCSPISGHRSVSWYQQTPGQGLQFLFEYFSETQRNKGNFPGRFSGRQFSNSRSEMNVSTLELGDSALYLCASSLPSGSPGQETQYFGPGTRLLVL.

This clonotype showed up many times. The V gene is TRBV6-2 or TRBV6-3, the J gene TRBJ2-4; no clear D gene. Germline V CDR1 and CDR2: MNHEY, SVGEGT. V lost 0 bases to trimming and J lost 9 bases, with 6 bases between them. The CDR3 has 12 amino acids. As DNA, the CDR3 is TGTGCCAGCAGTTACTCGATTCCCATTCAGTACTTC. Translated, it gives CASSYSIPIQYF.

The chain combines TRBV28 with TRBJ2-5; 10 bases are a match to TRBD1. The V gene end was trimmed by 4 bases and the J gene end by 2 bases; junction bases not matched to a gene: 7. Germline-derived CDR1 and CDR2 are MDHEN and SYDVKM. CDR3 length: 16 residues. The CDR3 spells CASSWDGQGEQETQYF. CDR3 DNA sequence: TGTGCCAGCAGTTGGGACGGACAGGGGGAACAAGAGACCCAGTACTTC.

This clonotype showed up just once. This chain joins TRBV4-1 and TRBJ2-2, with D possibly matching TRBD2 (5 bases). CDR3 length: 16 residues. The V and J ends lost 3 bases and 3 bases respectively, with 14 bases between them. From germline, CDR1 is MGHRA and CDR2 YSYEKL. Here the CDR3 reads CASSHRRGGYTGELFF. The CDR3 DNA reads as TGCGCCAGCAGCCACCGTCGTGGCGGGTACACCGGGGAGCTGTTTTTT.

In this sample, this clonotype turned up many times. CDR3: CTGRAPGANVLTF. The CDR3 coding sequence is TGCACCGGTCGAGCGCCGGGGGCCAACGTCCTGACTTTC. The gene calls are TRBV20-1 and TRBJ2-6; the D is unclear. CDR1 and CDR2 from the germline V gene are DFQATT and SNEGSKA (reference sequence). CDR3 length: 13 residues.

This chain connects TRBV30 to TRBJ1-6; perhaps TRBD1 as D (5 bases). Germline CDR1 and CDR2: GTSNPN and SVGIG (reference sequence). With 4 bases removed from V and 7 bases from J, the gap between germline ends came to 14 bases. The CDR3 is 14 amino acids. CDR3 sequence reads: CAWTTRVWNSPLHF. The DNA for the CDR3 is TGTGCCTGGACCACCAGGGTCTGGAATTCACCCCTCCACTTT.

This clonotype was picked up many times. The chain joins TRBV30 to TRBJ2-5, with TRBD2 matching over 8 bases. Germline CDR1 is GTSNPN and CDR2 is SVGIG (reference sequence). The CDR3 has 14 residues. With 5 bases clipped from V and 5 bases from J, the junction kept 10 bases outside the gene matches. Written as DNA, the CDR3 is TGTGCCTGGGCCCGGGAGGGCCACGGTGAGACCCAGTACTTC. Its translation: CAWAREGHGETQYF.

The chain couples TRBV28 to TRBJ1-1; 10 bases are a match to TRBD1. With V trimmed by 5 bases and J by 5 bases, 11 bases remained unmatched. Germline V gene data show CDR1 as MDHEN and CDR2 as SYDVKM. This CDR3 contains 16 residues. CDR3 in amino acids: CASSRIWTGGSTEAFF. CDR3 DNA: TGTGCCAGCAGTCGAATCTGGACAGGGGGGAGTACTGAAGCTTTCTTT.

This clonotype was seen at least ten times. The rearrangement joins TRBV10-3 to TRBJ2-5; D gene ambiguous. Looked up from germline, CDR1 is ENHRY and CDR2 is SYGVKD. Trimming took off 3 bases at V and 1 base at J, with 15 bases between the two ends. This CDR3 is 16 amino acids long. The CDR3 nucleotides read TGTGCCATCAGTGATATATATGGGTCCGGCCAAGAGACCCAGTACTTC. Translating gives CAISDIYGSGQETQYF.

This clonotype was counted many times. The chain couples TRBV5-4 to TRBJ2-7; 7 bases line up with TRBD1. Trimming cost V 1 base and J 4 bases; bases outside gene matches: 29. CDR1 is SGHNT and CDR2 is YYREEE in the germline V gene (reference sequence). This CDR3 comprises 22 residues. DNA of the CDR3: TGTGCCAGCAGCTTGCGAATCCTTAGTTGGTTTGAAGGTCAGGGGGTAGGATACGAGCAGTACTTC. Translation: CASSLRILSWFEGQGVGYEQYF.

The chain couples TRBV28 to TRBJ2-7, with D maybe TRBD1 (7 bases). Germline assignment: CDR1 MDHEN and CDR2 SYDVKM. CDR3 length: 15 amino acids. The V end was cut by 2 bases, the J end by 1 base, with 12 bases between. The CDR3 DNA reads TGTGCCAGCAGTTTACGACAGGGAGGTTCCTACGAGCAGTACTTC. Translated: CASSLRQGGSYEQYF.

This clonotype occurred many times. In nucleotides, the CDR3 is TGCGCCAGCAGCTCAGGACAGGGTGGTGGCTACACCTTC. It yields the protein CASSSGQGGGYTF. J is TRBJ1-2 and V is TRBV5-1, with 8 nucleotides matching TRBD1. Germline V lookup: CDR1 SGHRS, CDR2 YFSETQ. The CDR3 contains 13 residues. Trimming took 3 bases from V and 7 from J; bases not matched to a gene: 5. Combining the CDR3 with reference TRBV5-1 and TRBJ1-2 gives the whole variable domain KAGVTQTPRYLIKTRGQQVTLSCSPISGHRSVSWYQQTPGQGLQFLFEYFSETQRNKGNFPGRFSGRQFSNSRSEMNVSTLELGDSALYLCASSSGQGGGYTFGSGTRLTVV.

This clonotype was detected many times. The DNA of the CDR3 is TGTGCCAGCAGCAATACTATCGGACAGGGGACTGAAGCTTTCTTT. This translates into CASSNTIGQGTEAFF. The chain combines TRBV12-3 or TRBV12-4 with TRBJ1-1; 9 nucleotides line up with TRBD1. Trimming removed 6 bases from V and 5 bases from J; junction bases left unmatched: 10. This CDR3 is built from 15 residues.

The V and J genes are TRBV25-1 and TRBJ1-4; tentative D call: TRBD1 (5 bases). Germline-derived CDR1 and CDR2 are MGHDK and SYGVNS. V lost 9 bases to trimming and J lost 4 bases, with 12 bases between them. CDR3 length: 13 residues. The CDR3 DNA reads TGTGCCAGTCGGGACGGAGGTAATGAAAAACTGTTTTTT. This codes for CASRDGGNEKLFF.

This clonotype was observed a few times. The chain combines TRBV6-1 with TRBJ2-6; no clear D. Trimming shortened V by 7 bases and J by 0 bases, and 10 bases separated the two germline ends. This CDR3 has 15 amino acids. Germline loops: CDR1 MNHNS, CDR2 SASEGT. The CDR3: CASTGALSGANVLTF. CDR3 coding DNA: TGTGCCAGCACTGGAGCGCTCTCTGGGGCCAACGTCCTGACTTTC.